The source of this T cell receptor (beta chain) is a study of blood T cells in healthy people across ages (dated by TCRdb to 2013 to 2016). Turning to the overall study: In model experiments, roughly one uniquely barcoded TCR beta cDNA molecule per two T cells was captured by template switching. The study analyzed two additional independent replicas of 1 million unique cDNA reads from the same blood draw for two donors, one aged 18 to 30 and one aged 80 or older. Using deep sequencing normalized with unique cDNA molecular identifiers, the study measured how TCR beta repertoire diversity changes with age. Donors were grouped into four age groups: young (average 16 years), middle-aged (39), aged (around 56) and long-lived (roughly 80). To avoid experimental bias, donors of different ages were randomly spread across the sequencing lanes.

On the study overall, not on this receptor specifically: Observed TCR beta diversity per million T cells fell roughly linearly with age, and a significant reduction was already apparent by age approximately 40. Because the CMV infection status of the donors was unknown, age-related changes in expanded clonotypes may potentially have been confounded. There was a strong correlation between observed TCR beta diversity and the percentage of naive T cells measured by flow cytometry. Compared with the aged group, the long-lived group had more naive CD4+ T cells, fewer expanded clones and increased TCR diversity, a pattern suggesting age selection. Since profiling was done on bulk unsorted PBMCs, naive and antigen-experienced compartments could not be conclusively compared. Total diversity estimates from one million sequenced T cells were considered lower bounds and underestimates.

On this clonotype itself: Its antigen target is currently unknown. Base-call qualities are not available, and no considerably larger clone is one nucleotide away.

Systemically healthy Caucasian individuals from Russia, around 38 in total and aged about 6 to 100 years, were included as donors. Each donor gave 8 to 10 milliliters of peripheral blood, collected into EDTA-treated Vacutainer tubes. Ficoll-Paque density-gradient centrifugation was used to isolate PBMCs, with at least 6.5 million per sample. Trizol reagent was used to extract total RNA from the PBMCs, yielding at least 5 micrograms per sample. Naive CD45RAhigh/CD27high T cell percentages were measured by flow cytometry on a PBMC aliquot from every donor. Preparation of the library involved 5' RACE. Sequencing was carried out with an Illumina HiSeq 2500. A second PCR of about 6 to 11 cycles was performed with a sample-barcoded 5' primer and a J-beta primer mix. A unique molecular identifier was introduced onto each TCR beta cDNA molecule by a template-switch 5' adaptor carrying 12 random nucleotides. Each sample yielded at least 2.5 million CDR3-containing paired-end reads. First-strand cDNA was synthesized from all RNA with the Mint cDNA synthesis kit, primed by a TRBC-specific oligonucleotide. After uracil-DNA glycosylase treatment, a first 18-cycle PCR used universal primers M1SS and BC2_uni_R on all cDNA. Turning to the authors' computational methods: Normalization of each sample was performed by random selection of 1 million high-quality reads, each carrying a distinct molecular identifier. Instead of being binned into consensus sequences, reads that shared molecular identifiers were thrown out. CDR3 identification, clonotype clustering and error correction used MiTCR with a Q25 quality threshold and the strictest error-elimination algorithm. Lower-bound total TCR beta diversity was estimated with a nonparametric unseen species model using Euler transformation. TCRdb reran the public reads through fastp at Q25 and MiXCR, keeping productive beta chains. Duplicate CDR3 protein sequences are folded into a single record with the most common DNA and genes. The V and J calls, along with clone size, are taken from TCRdb and not from the paper's own processing. The sample has some 1,500,000 distinct CDR3 sequences on record, roughly 43% of them singletons. Approximately 4.1% of the sample goes to the ten largest clones.

The CDR3, cysteine through phenylalanine, is 17 amino acids long. Only the CDR3 DNA stays, 51 bases, in frame from base 1. The germline V gene sets CDR1 to MGHRA and CDR2 to YSYEKL. V ends up 3 bases short and J 5 bases short, with an unmatched junction base count of 12. Sample: blood. The source of this sequence is a woman aged 18-29 years in good health. This chain joins TRBV4-1 to TRBJ1-4, and TRBD1 matches 7 of the central bases. The DNA is as follows: TGCGCCAGCAGCCAGAGACAGGGAGAGTGGGGGAATGAAAAACTGTTTTTT. Translated, it reads CASSQRQGEWGNEKLFF.